What follows are 15 T cell receptor beta chains derived from one specimen sequenced in a study of control samples from healthy donors and cancer patients. Here immunoSEQ multiplex PCR was the method, and the copy in TCRdb shows in-frame clones only, minus some. Of tens of thousands of clones listed, less than 90% are singletons. Source material: PBMCs. The source is a woman aged 50 to 60 with colorectal cancer.

The chain carries TRBV11-1 and TRBJ2-3, with a weak D call TRBD2 (5 bases). Trimming cost V 2 bases and J 4 bases, with 10 bases left between them. Germline CDR1 and CDR2: SGHAT and FQDESV (reference sequence). The CDR3 runs 14 residues. The CDR3 region is CASSLLLRADTQYF. The CDR3 DNA reads TGTGCCAGCAGCTTACTTCTGAGGGCAGATACGCAGTATTTT.

This sequence joins TRBV21-1 and TRBJ1-6; TRBD1 reflects the table's D call only, with no check against the DNA. TRBV21-1 is a recognized pseudogene. The length of the CDR3 is 14 residues. The CDR3 nucleotides read TGTGCCAGGTACGGGACATGCTATAATTCACCCCTCCACTTT. Amino acid sequence: CARYGTCYNSPLHF.

V usage is TRBV27 and J usage is TRBJ2-3, with D possibly TRBD2 on 5 matching bases. Trimming took off 3 bases at V and 1 base at J, with 14 bases between the two ends. The CDR3 has 16 amino acids. The germline V gene encodes CDR1 MNHEY and CDR2 SMNVEV (reference sequence). CDR3: CASSLLREWGTDTQYF. CDR3 nucleotide sequence: TGTGCCAGCAGTTTGTTGAGGGAATGGGGCACAGATACGCAGTATTTT.

This clone was picked up one time. The chain uses TRBV2 and TRBJ2-3, with 7 bases aligning to TRBD1. The CDR3 runs 15 residues. Germline values: CDR1 SNHLY, CDR2 FYNNEI. The trim removed 1 base at V and 6 bases at J, leaving 7 bases unmatched. CDR3 sequence: CASSEETGRADTQYF. DNA of the CDR3: TGTGCCAGCAGTGAAGAGACAGGGCGCGCGGATACGCAGTATTTT.

J is TRBJ2-7 and V is TRBV12-3 or TRBV12-4; a possible D gene is TRBD2 (6 bases). This CDR3 comprises 13 residues. V lost 5 bases, J lost 2 bases, and 10 bases lay in between. The CDR3 loop reads CASSPGLAYEQYV. The CDR3 region has the DNA TGTGCCAGCAGTCCGGGACTGGCCTACGAGCAGTACGTC.

The V call is TRBV19, the J call TRBJ2-1, with 11 bases that match TRBD1. This CDR3 spans 16 amino acids. V lost 5 bases and J lost 7; bases outside the gene matches: 10. Germline CDR1 is LNHDA and CDR2 is SQIVND (reference sequence). The CDR3 spells CASSEYRTGGKNEQFF. CDR3 nucleotides: TGTGCCAGTAGTGAATACAGGACAGGGGGCAAAAATGAGCAGTTCTTC.

The chain carries TRBV6-2 or TRBV6-3 and TRBJ2-2; a possible D gene is TRBD1 (5 bases). The CDR3 loop spans 15 amino acids. The germline V gene has CDR1 MNHEY and CDR2 SVGEGT. Trimming shortened V by 4 bases and J by 3 bases, and 12 bases separated the two germline ends. Here the CDR3 DNA reads TGTGCCAGCAGTTTTTCAGGGCCCCACACCGGGGAGCTGTTTTTT. The encoded protein is CASSFSGPHTGELFF.

This clone was counted once. CDR3 loop: CASSLDPTDTQYF. The CDR3 nucleotides are TGCGCCAGCAGCTTGGACCCCACAGATACGCAGTATTTT. The rearrangement links TRBV5-1 to TRBJ2-3; D is unclear. The CDR3 runs to 13 residues. V lost 0 bases and J lost 2, with 4 bases in between. Germline CDR1 and CDR2: SGHRS and YFSETQ.

This clone is a singleton in its sample. The chain is built from TRBV6-7 and TRBJ1-2; a possible D gene is TRBD1 (6 bases). TRBV6-7 is marked as an open reading frame, function uncertain. Trimming took 2 bases from V and 4 from J, leaving 17 bases between them. This CDR3 has 16 amino acids. The CDR3 spells CASSYRAGAGGYGYTF. Here the CDR3 DNA reads TGTGCCAGCAGTTACAGGGCAGGGGCCGGCGGCTATGGCTACACCTTC.

The genes are TRBV5-1 and TRBJ2-2; D call uncertain. Germline CDR1 reads SGHRS; CDR2 reads YFSETQ. This CDR3 comprises 13 residues. Trimming pared 0 bases from V and 6 bases from J, leaving 6 bases between. CDR3 sequence: CASSLGVSGELFF. The CDR3 nucleotides are TGCGCCAGCAGCTTGGGTGTTTCCGGGGAGCTGTTTTTT. Combining the CDR3 with reference TRBV5-1 and TRBJ2-2 gives the whole variable domain KAGVTQTPRYLIKTRGQQVTLSCSPISGHRSVSWYQQTPGQGLQFLFEYFSETQRNKGNFPGRFSGRQFSNSRSEMNVSTLELGDSALYLCASSLGVSGELFFGEGSRLTVL.

This sequence joins TRBV4-3 and TRBJ2-3, with D uncertain. The CDR3 spans 15 residues. The V gene's germline CDR1 is LGHNA and CDR2 YSLEER. V was cut by 0 bases and J by 2 bases, with 9 bases left in between. CDR3 loop: CASSQDGVSTDTQYF. The DNA of the CDR3 is TGCGCCAGCAGCCAAGATGGGGTTTCCACAGATACGCAGTATTTT.

The gene calls are TRBV12-3 or TRBV12-4 and TRBJ1-5, with unresolved D. Trimming pared 7 bases from V and 9 bases from J, leaving 13 bases between. The CDR3 covers 12 residues. CDR3 nucleotide sequence: TGTGCCAGCACTTTGGACCGGCGGCCCCAGCATTTT. Amino acid sequence: CASTLDRRPQHF.

V and J are TRBV15 and TRBJ1-3, with D perhaps matching TRBD1 (6 bases). CDR1 is LNHNV, CDR2 YYDKDF, per germline (reference sequence). V was shortened by 8 bases and J by 1 base, with 15 bases between the two germline ends. CDR3 length: 15 residues. The CDR3: CATERGRGSGNTIYF. The CDR3 region has the DNA TGTGCCACCGAGAGAGGCAGGGGATCTGGAAACACCATATATTTT.

As to this clone: In the same sample, other DNA sequences code for this CDR3. The gene calls are TRBV3-1 (or the pseudogene TRBV3-2) and TRBJ1-2, with 8 bases lining up with TRBD1. V lost 1 base to trimming and J lost 8 bases; unmatched junction nucleotides: 3. From germline, CDR1 is LGHDT and CDR2 YNNKEL (reference sequence). CDR3 size: 13 residues. Written as DNA, the CDR3 is TGTGCCAGCAGCCAAGGACAGGGGAGCGGCTACACCTTC. Amino acid sequence: CASSQGQGSGYTF.

The chain employs TRBV9 and TRBJ2-2; the D is unclear. The CDR3 has 11 amino acids. In germline, CDR1 is SGDLS, CDR2 YYNGEE. Between the trimmed V and J ends, which lost 3 bases and 8 bases, there was a span of 5 bases. The CDR3 sequence: CASSGRGELFF. The CDR3 coding sequence is TGTGCCAGCAGCGGTCGGGGGGAGCTGTTTTTT.